This entry describes one T cell receptor beta chain. Its matching antigen is unknown. This sample is part of a study of vaccination effects on CD4 cells after COVID-19. Sequencing used immunoSEQ multiplex PCR; TCRdb keeps in-frame clones, though not all of them. In the table there are 25,000 to 35,000 clones, around 80% of which are singletons. Sequencing in the ViraFEST assay came after antigen-specific CD4+ T cells had been expanded with viral peptide pools, which were used to stimulate PBMC. The culture ran for 10 days before CD4+ T cells were isolated. Nucleocapsid antibody tests were negative, and the vaccine recipients had no prior SARS-CoV-2 infection. Days 3 and 7 saw half the medium replaced with IL-2 medium. The CDR3 loop spans 13 amino acids. The germline V gene encodes CDR1 SNHLY and CDR2 FYNNEI. V was pared by 7 bases and J by 8 bases, with 14 bases between.

The rearrangement joins TRBV2 to TRBJ1-4, with unresolved D. This material consisted of CD4+ T cells from PBMCs cultured with SARS-CoV-2 spike peptides, taken before COVID-19 vaccination. This receptor was obtained from a human donor who received a COVID-19 vaccine. The CDR3 sequence: CASNILSKEKLFF. The CDR3 coding sequence is TGTGCCAGCAACATACTGAGTAAGGAAAAACTGTTTTTT.